This T cell receptor (beta chain) was recovered during a study of blood T cell repertoires in COVID-19. The method was immunoSEQ multiplex PCR; TCRdb's version includes in-frame clones alone and lacks a portion of them. The sample holds about 220,000 clones, 80% seen once. The J segment lost 8 bases and the V segment lost 4 bases, leaving 7 bases of the junction unmatched. The germline V gene has CDR1 SGDLS and CDR2 YYNGEE. The CDR3 is made up of 15 amino acids. This chain uses TRBV9 with TRBJ1-6, with 9 bases identical to TRBD1. Sequencing was done on a sample of peripheral blood. The origin of this receptor is a woman aged 70 to 79 with acute or convalescent COVID-19. The CDR3 loop is CASSLTDRGDSPLHF. The CDR3 nucleotides read TGTGCCAGCAGCTTAACGGACAGGGGAGATTCACCCCTCCACTTT.